This entry describes one T cell receptor beta chain. This clonotype was observed a handful of times. The antigen this receptor binds is unknown. Base qualities are not at hand, and no much larger clone is one base apart. Patients chosen for sequencing had shown expansion of CD8+CD57+ cells by flow cytometry. Severe acquired aplastic anemia was diagnosed in all patients according to International Study of Aplastic Anemia and Agranulocytosis and Camitta criteria. No patient had received any therapy when blood was sampled. The study deep-sequenced TCR repertoires of sorted CD4+ and CD8+ blood T cells from severe aplastic anemia patients and healthy subjects. Patients were enrolled under clinicaltrials.gov protocols 00001620, 01623167, 00001397, 00071045, 00081523 and 00961064 in the USA. Ficoll-Paque density gradient centrifugation was used to isolate peripheral blood mononuclear cells. Before DNA was extracted, CD4+ and CD8+ T cells were sorted using either FACS or magnetic beads.

The data derive from a study of CD8+CD57+ T cells in acquired aplastic anemia (dated by TCRdb to 2016 to 2019). Describing the broader study: On average, sorted CD4+ and CD8+ cells yielded about 3 ug of extracted DNA, with a range of about 0.17 to 27.4 ug. CD8+CD57+ expansion was defined as a frequency above the mean frequency observed in healthy subjects.

From cysteine to phenylalanine, the CDR3 is 15 amino acids long. CDR3 DNA only is kept here, 45 bases in frame from base 1. CDR1 and CDR2 are drawn from the germline V gene (reference sequence): DFQATT, SNEGSKA. Relative to germline, V is 0 bases shorter and J is 5 bases shorter, with 16 bases between their ends. Here is what the overall study found, with its caveats: Approximately 31 CD8+ CDR3 sequences were found in both patients and controls but appeared to be highly expressed in patients and within the immunodominant clones of the patients. No significant difference in CD8+ Simpson's diversity was found between patients and healthy controls (P=0.060).

Profiling of TCR beta VDJ combinations and CDR3 sequences used genomic DNA as the template. An Illumina HiSeq 2000 was the platform used for TCR repertoire sequencing. Per the original workflow: TRBV/TRBJ rearrangement plots, CDR3 size and DJ length profiles, and Simpson's diversity index were used to assess repertoires. The immunodominant clone was defined as the most abundant DNA sequence in deep sequencing data. CDR3 amino acid sequences were screened for sharing across subjects and compared with published repertoires and the VDJdb database. The raw public reads went through TCRdb reprocessing: fastp at Q25, MiXCR clone calling, in-frame beta chains kept. Each record represents a unique CDR3 protein, reported with the most common genes and DNA among its rows. The V and J calls here are based on TCRdb, not the publication. The sample yields fewer than 200,000 distinct CDR3 sequences; 71% were counted once. The top ten constitute 40% to 60% of the sample.

The sequence was collected from a human donor with aplastic anemia. Recombination linked TRBV20-1 to TRBJ1-1; the D gene remains uncertain. The sequenced sample consisted of sorted CD4+, CD8+, or CD8+CD57+ T cells (not recorded which) from PBMCs. Here the CDR3 is given as CSARDPSPAGTEAFF. Here is the DNA: TGCAGTGCTAGAGATCCCTCCCCGGCTGGGACTGAAGCTTTCTTT.